Each of the 5 T cell receptor beta chains below was sequenced from the same sample in a study of memory CD4+ T cells and cytomegalovirus serostatus. Single viable CD3+CD4+CD8-CD45RO+ cells were sorted as the memory CD4+ T cells. The repertoire was sequenced with immunoSEQ multiplex PCR; TCRdb's copy has only in-frame clones and lacks some. The sample carries 60,000 to 70,000 clones, about 80% recorded once. Material: memory CD4+ T cells from blood. The origin of the receptors is an adult in good health and CMV-seropositive.

The chain recombines TRBV10-1 with TRBJ2-1, with D possibly being TRBD1 (6 bases). The CDR3 sequence is 15 residues long. CDR1 is WNHNN, CDR2 SYGVQD, per germline (reference sequence). Trimming removed 6 bases from V and 9 bases from J, with 21 bases in between. The CDR3 loop reads CASRPGQGPKGEQFF. CDR3 sequence (DNA): TGCGCCAGCAGACCGGGACAAGGCCCTAAGGGTGAGCAGTTCTTC.

The chain uses TRBV2 and TRBJ2-1; 9 nucleotides line up with TRBD2. The CDR3 is 15 residues long. Germline V gives CDR1 SNHLY, CDR2 FYNNEI. V trimming: 7 bases; J trimming: 4 bases; junction bases outside the gene matches: 8. CDR3 residues: CASKGGRASYNEQFF. The CDR3, as DNA: TGTGCCAGCAAAGGCGGGAGGGCCTCGTACAATGAGCAGTTCTTC.

This clone appeared a few times. CDR3 protein: CASSLPAGTGGHSNQPQHF. The CDR3 region has the DNA TGTGCCAGCAGCTTACCGGCCGGGACAGGGGGACATAGCAATCAGCCCCAGCATTTT. J is TRBJ1-5 and V is TRBV7-8, with 11 bases lining up with TRBD1. V shed 2 bases and J 0 bases; nucleotides not matched to a gene: 9. The CDR3 covers 19 residues. The germline CDR1 and CDR2 sequences are SGHVS and FQNEAQ.

The CDR3 nucleotides are TGTGCCAGCGGGGCTGGGGCGCGAGGAAACACCATATATTTT. Translation gives CASGAGARGNTIYF. The V and J genes are TRBV6-1 and TRBJ1-3; perhaps TRBD1 as D (5 bases). The CDR3 is made up of 14 amino acids. Deletions cut 8 bases from V and 4 bases from J, with 15 bases between. The germline V gene has CDR1 MNHNS and CDR2 SASEGT.

This chain connects TRBV28 to TRBJ1-4; TRBD1 matches at 7 bases. Losses at the gene ends were 3 bases for V and 7 bases for J; bases not matched to a gene: 5. Germline V gene lookup returns CDR1 MDHEN and CDR2 SYDVKM. The CDR3 has 14 residues. This chain's CDR3 is CASSFHRDSEKLFF. DNA of the CDR3: TGTGCCAGCAGTTTCCACCGGGACAGTGAAAAACTGTTTTTT.